This T cell receptor beta chain came from a study of identical twins. Using its own MiXCR run on the 5' RACE reads, TCRdb lists one record per CDR3 protein. The table lists 700,000 or so distinct CDR3 sequences, 20% to 25% of them singletons. The study's findings and limits: Instead of following the same donors, the conclusions were based on cross-sectional statistical analysis.

There are a few counts of this clonotype. Antigen specificity is unknown. The CDR3 sequence is 10 residues long. From germline, CDR1 is MNHNY and CDR2 SVGAGI (reference sequence). Trimming pared 7 bases from V and 4 bases from J, leaving 5 bases between. This same sample was also taken into another study, of T cells expressing NK-cell markers. That study reports: The authors restricted sorting to alpha-beta TCR T cells with an anti-gamma-delta TCR antibody in several experiments.

This chain uses TRBV6-6 with TRBJ2-7; D unresolved. The source is a woman younger than 30 in good health. What was sequenced was PBMCs. This CDR3 is CASNAYEQYF. The CDR3 DNA reads as TGTGCCAGCAACGCGTACGAGCAGTACTTC.